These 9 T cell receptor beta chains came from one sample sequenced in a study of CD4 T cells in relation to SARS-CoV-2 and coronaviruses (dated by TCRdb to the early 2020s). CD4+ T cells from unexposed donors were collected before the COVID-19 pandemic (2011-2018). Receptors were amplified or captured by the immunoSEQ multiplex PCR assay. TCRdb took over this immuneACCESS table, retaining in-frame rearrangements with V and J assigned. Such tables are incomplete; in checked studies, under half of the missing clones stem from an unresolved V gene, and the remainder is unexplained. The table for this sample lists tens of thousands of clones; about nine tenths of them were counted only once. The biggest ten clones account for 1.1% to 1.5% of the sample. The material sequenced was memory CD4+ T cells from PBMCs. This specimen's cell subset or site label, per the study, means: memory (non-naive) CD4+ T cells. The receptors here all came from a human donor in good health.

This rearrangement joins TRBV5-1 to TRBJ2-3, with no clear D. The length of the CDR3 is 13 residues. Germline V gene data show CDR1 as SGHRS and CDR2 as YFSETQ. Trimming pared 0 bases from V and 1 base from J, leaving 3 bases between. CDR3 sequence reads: CASSLGRTDTQYF. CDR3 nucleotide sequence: TGCGCCAGCAGCTTGGGGCGCACAGATACGCAGTATTTT.

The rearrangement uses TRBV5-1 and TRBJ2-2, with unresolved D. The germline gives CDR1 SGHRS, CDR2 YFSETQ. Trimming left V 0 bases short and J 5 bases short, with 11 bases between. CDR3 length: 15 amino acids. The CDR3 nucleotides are TGCGCCAGCAGCTTGGTCCAGACCAGGACCGGGGAGCTGTTTTTT. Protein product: CASSLVQTRTGELFF.

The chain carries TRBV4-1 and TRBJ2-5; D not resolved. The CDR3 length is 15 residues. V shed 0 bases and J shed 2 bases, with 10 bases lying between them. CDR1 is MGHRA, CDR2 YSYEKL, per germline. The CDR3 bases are TGCGCCAGCAGCCAAGAAGAGGCTAGACAAGAGACCCAGTACTTC. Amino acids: CASSQEEARQETQYF.

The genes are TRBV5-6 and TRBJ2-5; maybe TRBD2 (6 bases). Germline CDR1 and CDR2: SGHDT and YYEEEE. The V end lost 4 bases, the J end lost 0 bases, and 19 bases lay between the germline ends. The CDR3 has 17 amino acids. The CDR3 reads CASSLTGGGGYQETQYF. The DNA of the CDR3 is TGTGCCAGCAGCCTAACAGGCGGCGGAGGGTACCAAGAGACCCAGTACTTC.

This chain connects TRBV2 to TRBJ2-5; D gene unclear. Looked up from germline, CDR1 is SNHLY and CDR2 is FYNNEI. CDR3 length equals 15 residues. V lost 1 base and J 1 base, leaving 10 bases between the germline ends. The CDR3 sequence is CASSEGRSAQETQYF. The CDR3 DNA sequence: TGTGCCAGCAGTGAAGGCCGGAGCGCCCAAGAGACCCAGTACTTC.

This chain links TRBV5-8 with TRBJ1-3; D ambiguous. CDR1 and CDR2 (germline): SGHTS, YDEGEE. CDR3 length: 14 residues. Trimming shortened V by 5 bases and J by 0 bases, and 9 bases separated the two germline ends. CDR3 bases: TGTGCCAGCAGTACCCAAAACTCTGGAAACACCATATATTTT. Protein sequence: CASSTQNSGNTIYF.

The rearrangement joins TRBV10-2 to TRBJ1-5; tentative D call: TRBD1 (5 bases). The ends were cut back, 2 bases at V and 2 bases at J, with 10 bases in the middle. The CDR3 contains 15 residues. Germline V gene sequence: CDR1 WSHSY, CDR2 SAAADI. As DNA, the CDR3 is TGCGCCAGCAGTGAGGGGTCCAGGGGCAATCAGCCCCAGCATTTT. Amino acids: CASSEGSRGNQPQHF.

CDR3 in amino acids: CASSDHGLGAYEQYF. The CDR3 region has the DNA TGCGCCAGCAGTGATCACGGACTAGGGGCCTACGAGCAGTACTTC. This chain uses TRBV10-1 with TRBJ2-7, with 7 positions matching TRBD2. CDR1 and CDR2 from the germline V gene are WNHNN and SYGVQD (reference sequence). The J segment lost 2 bases and the V segment lost 3 bases, leaving 7 bases of the junction unmatched. The CDR3 contains 15 residues.

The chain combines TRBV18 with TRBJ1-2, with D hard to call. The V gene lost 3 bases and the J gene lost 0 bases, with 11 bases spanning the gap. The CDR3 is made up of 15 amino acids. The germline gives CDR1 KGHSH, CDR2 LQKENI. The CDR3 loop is CASSPAENANYGYTF. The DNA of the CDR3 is TGTGCCAGCTCACCGGCGGAAAATGCTAACTATGGCTACACCTTC.